The 29 T cell receptor beta chains below were found in one sample sequenced in a study of blood T cell repertoires in COVID-19. Sequencing used immunoSEQ multiplex PCR; TCRdb keeps in-frame clones, though not all of them. This sample yields some 220,000 clones, of which about nine tenths are seen a single time; 3.1% belongs to the top ten. Sequencing was performed on PBMCs or T cells enriched from blood (not recorded which). The source is a woman in her forties or fifties in a cohort exposed to, infected with or recovered from COVID-19 (not recorded which).

The V gene is TRBV6-2 or TRBV6-3, the J gene TRBJ2-3; 10 bases map to TRBD2. The germline V gene encodes CDR1 MNHEY and CDR2 SVGEGT. J gave up 2 bases and V 5 bases, and 4 bases lay outside the gene matches. The CDR3 runs to 15 residues. CDR3 nucleotides: TGTGCCAGCAGTCCACTAGCGGGGATCACAGATACGCAGTATTTT. It is translated as CASSPLAGITDTQYF.

As concerns this clone: Other nucleotide sequences from this sample produce the same CDR3. V usage is TRBV9 and J usage is TRBJ2-1; no definite D call. Germline assignment: CDR1 SGDLS and CDR2 YYNGEE. Trimming removed 0 bases at V and 0 bases at J, with 7 bases between. The CDR3 consists of 15 residues. The CDR3 is CASSVAPSSYNEQFF. CDR3 nucleotides: TGTGCCAGCAGCGTAGCCCCTAGCTCCTACAATGAGCAGTTCTTC.

The V call is TRBV4-1, the J call TRBJ2-1; 7 bases map to TRBD2. Germline CDR1 is MGHRA and CDR2 is YSYEKL. This CDR3 region has 17 residues. J was trimmed by 5 bases and V by 7 bases; bases with no gene match: 17. CDR3 coding DNA: TGCGCCAGCACCCTCGAGGTACTTGTGGGAGGGCACAATGAGCAGTTCTTC. It is translated as CASTLEVLVGGHNEQFF.

V usage is TRBV6-2 or TRBV6-3 and J usage is TRBJ1-1, with 7 bases aligning to TRBD1. This CDR3 has 14 amino acids. V trimming: 6 bases; J trimming: 5 bases; junction bases outside the gene matches: 9. CDR1 MNHEY and CDR2 SVGEGT come from the germline V gene. CDR3 nucleotides: TGTGCCAGCAGCCGCGACAGGGTTAGGACTGAAGCTTTCTTT. Amino acids: CASSRDRVRTEAFF.

This clone turned up a few times. The chain is built from TRBV20-1 and TRBJ2-5; 9 nucleotides agree with TRBD1. Germline assignment: CDR1 DFQATT and CDR2 SNEGSKA (reference sequence). J lost 2 bases, V lost 3 bases, and 4 bases had no gene match. The CDR3 is 14 amino acids. In DNA form, the CDR3 reads TGCAGTGCTAGTCGGACAGGGGCACAAGAGACCCAGTACTTC. This translates into CSASRTGAQETQYF.

The chain links TRBV7-8 to TRBJ2-7, with D hard to call. Trimming removed 2 bases from V and 0 bases from J, with 8 bases in between. Per the germline V gene, CDR1 is SGHVS and CDR2 is FQNEAQ. This CDR3 has 14 amino acids. Written as DNA, the CDR3 is TGTGCCAGCAGCTTACCGAGTAGCTCCTACGAGCAGTACTTC. This translates into CASSLPSSSYEQYF. Full variable domain (remainder filled in from reference TRBV7-8 and TRBJ2-7): GAGVSQSPRYKVAKRGQDVALRCDPISGHVSLFWYQQALGQGPEFLTYFQNEAQLDKSGLPSDRFFAERPEGSVSTLKIQRTQQEDSAVYLCASSLPSSSYEQYFGPGTRLTVT.

The genes are TRBV18 and TRBJ1-2; 9 nucleotides match TRBD1. V lost 3 bases to trimming and J lost 5 bases; unmatched junction nucleotides: 13. The CDR3 is 17 amino acids. Germline V lookup: CDR1 KGHSH, CDR2 LQKENI. The CDR3 coding sequence is TGTGCCAGCTCACCCGGGACAGGGCGCGCCGGATTGTATGGCTACACCTTC. It is translated as CASSPGTGRAGLYGYTF.

The chain is built from TRBV7-8 and TRBJ1-1, with a tentative D call TRBD1 (6 bases). Trimming stripped 0 bases from V and 7 bases from J, with 9 bases between. This CDR3 has 13 amino acids. CDR1 and CDR2 from the germline V gene are SGHVS and FQNEAQ. The DNA for the CDR3 is TGTGCCAGCAGCTTAGCTCAGGGGTTTGAAGCTTTCTTT. Its protein is CASSLAQGFEAFF.

The genes are TRBV6-5 and TRBJ2-2; 9 positions agree with TRBD2. Losses at the gene ends were 2 bases for V and 5 bases for J; bases not matched to a gene: 6. The germline V gene encodes CDR1 MNHEY and CDR2 SVGAGI. There are 16 residues in the CDR3. The CDR3 coding sequence is TGTGCCAGCAGTTACGGGGTAGCGGGGGATACCGGGGAGCTGTTTTTT. Amino acid sequence: CASSYGVAGDTGELFF.

The V call is TRBV18, the J call TRBJ1-2, with 10 bases identical to TRBD1. This CDR3 has 12 residues. V was pared by 6 bases and J by 13 bases, with 8 bases of the junction left unmatched. Germline CDR1 and CDR2: KGHSH and LQKENI. This CDR3 reads CASSPRQGAPTF. The CDR3 region has the DNA TGTGCCAGCTCGCCGAGACAGGGGGCACCCACCTTC.

The chain is built from TRBV20-1 and TRBJ1-4; TRBD1 matches at 7 bases. The V segment lost 3 bases and the J segment 4 bases; nucleotides outside the gene matches: 5. Germline CDR1 DFQATT, CDR2 SNEGSKA (reference sequence). The CDR3 runs 14 residues. CDR3 nucleotide sequence: TGCAGTGCTAGTAGACAGGGCTTTAATGAAAAACTGTTTTTT. Encoded protein: CSASRQGFNEKLFF.

The chain uses TRBV4-3 and TRBJ1-1; 8 nucleotides align to TRBD1. V was pared by 4 bases and J by 11 bases, with 6 bases of the junction left unmatched. The germline gives CDR1 LGHNA, CDR2 YSLEER. The CDR3 is made up of 12 amino acids. The CDR3 spells CASSRDRGEAFF. The CDR3 DNA reads as TGCGCCAGCAGCCGTGACAGGGGTGAGGCTTTCTTT.

The chain recombines TRBV5-1 with TRBJ2-1; tentative D call: TRBD1 (6 bases). Trimming pared 3 bases from V and 1 base from J, leaving 14 bases between. CDR1 is SGHRS and CDR2 is YFSETQ in the germline V gene. This CDR3 is built from 16 residues. The CDR3 sequence is CASSSSRGDSYNEQFF. The CDR3 DNA follows: TGCGCCAGCAGCTCTTCCAGGGGTGATTCCTACAATGAGCAGTTCTTC.

The CDR3 coding sequence is TGTGCCAGCAGCTTGGCCTCCGGGAACCATGGCTACACCTTC. Residues: CASSLASGNHGYTF. This chain connects TRBV5-4 to TRBJ1-2; D is unclear. Germline CDR1 reads SGHNT; CDR2 reads YYREEE (reference sequence). The V and J ends lost 0 bases and 6 bases respectively, with 12 bases between them. The length of the CDR3 is 14 residues. Variable domain in full (rest from reference TRBV5-4 and TRBJ1-2): ETGVTQSPTHLIKTRGQQVTLRCSSQSGHNTVSWYQQALGQGPQFIFQYYREEENGRGNFPPRFSGLQFPNYSSELNVNALELDDSALYLCASSLASGNHGYTFGSGTRLTVV.

This clone appeared a single time. The chain couples TRBV7-2 to TRBJ1-5; D not certain. Germline V gene lookup returns CDR1 SGHTA and CDR2 FQGNSA. The CDR3 contains 14 residues. The germline V and J ends were trimmed by 2 bases and 2 bases, with 7 bases remaining between them. The CDR3 region has the DNA TGTGCCAGCAGCTTAAGCTCGCGCAATCAGCCCCAGCATTTT. It codes for CASSLSSRNQPQHF.

V and J are TRBV10-3 and TRBJ1-5; 9 bases line up with TRBD1. CDR3 length: 13 amino acids. Germline V gene data show CDR1 as ENHRY and CDR2 as SYGVKD. V trimming: 5 bases; J trimming: 7 bases; junction bases outside the gene matches: 3. CDR3 protein: CAISRTGEQPQHF. CDR3 nucleotide sequence: TGTGCCATCAGTAGGACAGGGGAGCAGCCCCAGCATTTT.

The rearrangement joins TRBV7-6 to TRBJ2-6; 10 positions agree with TRBD2. The CDR3 runs 18 residues. V shed 4 bases and J 4 bases; nucleotides not matched to a gene: 10. Germline V gene lookup returns CDR1 SGHVS and CDR2 FNYEAQ. CDR3 DNA sequence: TGTGCCAGCAGCTCTCGTGAAGCGGGGGGGCTCGGGGCCAACGTCCTGACTTTC. Its translation: CASSSREAGGLGANVLTF.

This clone was recorded only once. The chain couples TRBV5-6 to TRBJ2-5; unclear D gene. V was trimmed by 5 bases and J by 2 bases, leaving 7 bases between them. CDR1 and CDR2 (germline): SGHDT, YYEEEE. The CDR3 has 12 residues. This CDR3 reads CASRGPQETQYF. The CDR3 DNA sequence: TGTGCCAGCAGGGGCCCTCAAGAGACCCAGTACTTC.

CDR3 loop: CASSPGGPDTQYF. Written as DNA, the CDR3 is TGTGCCAGCAGCCCGGGGGGCCCAGATACGCAGTATTTT. This sequence joins TRBV7-3 and TRBJ2-3, with D possibly TRBD2 on 7 matching bases. Trimming stripped 5 bases from V and 4 bases from J, with 10 bases between. The CDR3 totals 13 residues. Germline-derived CDR1 and CDR2 are SGHTA and FQGTGA. The full variable domain, in which reference TRBV7-3 and TRBJ2-3 provide the parts outside the CDR3, is GAGVSQTPSNKVTEKGKYVELRCDPISGHTALYWYRQSLGQGPEFLIYFQGTGAADDSGLPNDRFFAVRPEGSVSTLKIQRTERGDSAVYLCASSPGGPDTQYFGPGTRLTVL.

The rearrangement uses TRBV4-3 and TRBJ1-4; D unresolved. Germline loops: CDR1 LGHNA, CDR2 YSLEER. The CDR3 has 17 amino acids. Trimming took off 1 base at V and 3 bases at J, with 15 bases between the two ends. The CDR3 region is CASSQGSNGTPNEKLFF. The CDR3 nucleotides read TGCGCCAGCAGCCAAGGGAGTAACGGCACCCCTAATGAAAAACTGTTTTTT.

The gene calls are TRBV5-1 and TRBJ1-2; D call uncertain. The V and J ends lost 1 base and 4 bases respectively, with 11 bases between them. In germline, CDR1 is SGHRS, CDR2 YFSETQ. CDR3 size: 14 residues. CDR3: CASSLSHSSYGYTF. The CDR3, as DNA: TGCGCCAGCAGCTTGAGTCACAGCTCCTATGGCTACACCTTC.

This sequence joins TRBV7-9 and TRBJ1-6; D remains unclear. The germline gives CDR1 SEHNR, CDR2 FQNEAQ (reference sequence). CDR3 size: 12 residues. V lost 0 bases and J lost 12, with 6 bases in between. The CDR3 spells CASSLAGGPLHF. For the CDR3, the DNA is TGTGCCAGCAGCTTAGCTGGAGGACCCCTCCACTTT.

V and J are TRBV5-1 and TRBJ2-1, with D perhaps matching TRBD2 (7 bases). With 0 bases removed from V and 7 bases from J, the gap between germline ends came to 17 bases. The CDR3 sequence is 16 residues long. CDR1 is SGHRS, CDR2 YFSETQ, per germline. In nucleotides, the CDR3 is TGCGCCAGCAGCTTGGCCCTTGGGGGGGCCGGTAATGAGCAGTTCTTC. As protein: CASSLALGGAGNEQFF.

This rearrangement joins TRBV30 to TRBJ2-3; 8 nucleotides align to TRBD2. The V segment lost 4 bases and the J segment 6 bases; nucleotides outside the gene matches: 15. This CDR3 has 16 amino acids. The germline V gene encodes CDR1 GTSNPN and CDR2 SVGIG (reference sequence). The DNA for the CDR3 is TGTGCCTGGACTCAACCGGGTCGGGGGGGCCGCGATACGCAGTATTTT. The encoded protein is CAWTQPGRGGRDTQYF.

The chain employs TRBV30 and TRBJ1-1; the D gene is possibly TRBD1 (5 bases). Germline V gene lookup returns CDR1 GTSNPN and CDR2 SVGIG (reference sequence). Trimming cost V 2 bases and J 3 bases, with 7 bases left between them. The CDR3 covers 12 residues. The CDR3 sequence is CAWSIGDTEAFF. The CDR3 bases are TGTGCCTGGAGTATAGGGGACACTGAAGCTTTCTTT.

This rearrangement joins TRBV5-1 to TRBJ2-3, with 11 bases matching TRBD1. Germline trimming cut 0 bases from V and 4 bases from J; bases unmatched to any gene: 1. Germline V gene data show CDR1 as SGHRS and CDR2 as YFSETQ. There are 15 residues in the CDR3. CDR3 nucleotide sequence: TGCGCCAGCAGCTTGGTGGGACAGGGGGCAGATACGCAGTATTTT. Its protein is CASSLVGQGADTQYF.

The V call is TRBV5-1, the J call TRBJ1-1, with 7 bases identical to TRBD1. Germline trimming cut 0 bases from V and 5 bases from J; bases unmatched to any gene: 4. The CDR3 length is 14 residues. Germline CDR1 SGHRS, CDR2 YFSETQ. CDR3 protein: CASSLDRRGTEAFF. The CDR3 DNA is TGCGCCAGCAGCTTGGATCGCAGGGGGACTGAAGCTTTCTTT.

The genes are TRBV13 and TRBJ1-2; 7 bases match TRBD1. In germline, CDR1 is PRHDT, CDR2 FYEKMQ (reference sequence). After removal of 0 bases from V and 8 bases from J, the junction contained 6 bases not matched to a gene. CDR3 length: 14 residues. CDR3 sequence (DNA): TGTGCCAGCAGCTTAGGACAGACAGGGAGAGGCTACACCTTC. This encodes CASSLGQTGRGYTF.

V and J are TRBV27 and TRBJ1-5; D may be TRBD1 (6 bases). CDR1 is MNHEY, CDR2 SMNVEV, per germline (reference sequence). Deletions cut 0 bases from V and 7 bases from J, with 13 bases between. The CDR3 has 15 amino acids. The CDR3 coding sequence is TGTGCCAGCAGTTTATCATGGGGGCGCGGACAGCCCCAGCATTTT. It is translated as CASSLSWGRGQPQHF.